This TCR beta chain comes out of a study of blood T cell repertoires in COVID-19. As for the study in general: T cells, B-cell-depleted T cells, or PBMCs provided the cDNA or gDNA that served as material.

Trimming stripped 10 bases from V and 3 bases from J, with 12 bases between. Looked up from germline, CDR1 is SEHNR and CDR2 is FQNEAQ (reference sequence). This CDR3 region has 12 residues. Authors' analysis steps: From reference gene primer amplification, estimates of nucleated cell counts were derived. The data were produced by immunoSEQ multiplex PCR, yet TCRdb's version contains in-frame clones alone and is incomplete. Clonal size and the V and J genes are those of that table, whereas D and trimming came from the DNA. The sample includes 350,000 to 450,000 clones, around 84% of them seen just once.

The chain recombines TRBV7-9 with TRBJ1-2, with D perhaps TRBD1 (5 bases). The sequenced sample was peripheral blood. This clonotype was sampled from a human donor in a cohort sampled during active COVID-19. The CDR3 bases are TGTGCCACCTCGACAGCGTACTATGGCTACACCTTC. Translation gives CATSTAYYGYTF.